This TCR beta chain was sequenced during a study of cytotoxic CD8 clonotypes in ibrutinib-treated CLL. Study-level points and caveats: Relative to age-matched healthy donors, clonality at baseline was higher, and it tracked circulating CD8+ T-cell counts.

V gave up 3 bases and J gave up 1 base; unmatched junction bases: 3. The CDR3 sequence is 16 residues long. The germline gives CDR1 SGHNT, CDR2 YYREEE (reference sequence). The repertoire was sequenced with immunoSEQ multiplex PCR; TCRdb's copy has only in-frame clones and lacks some. The sample lists approximately 130,000 clones, approximately 80% seen once, with 2.5% to 3.5% in the top ten. Of note for this clone: What it binds is not known.

This rearrangement joins TRBV5-4 to TRBJ2-6; 8 bases map to TRBD1. The TCR originated in a human donor with chronic lymphocytic leukemia. The source was PBMCs, collected after 24 months of ibrutinib treatment. The CDR3 nucleotides are TGTGCCAGCAGCTATCACAGGGGGTCTGGGGCCAACGTCCTGACTTTC. Its protein product is CASSYHRGSGANVLTF.